In this sample, the clone carrying this T cell receptor beta chain turned up once. The CDR3 runs 18 residues. The V segment lost 1 base and the J segment 0 bases; nucleotides outside the gene matches: 6. CDR1 and CDR2 from the germline V gene are SGHVS and FQNEAQ. The repertoire was sequenced with immunoSEQ multiplex PCR; TCRdb's copy has only in-frame clones and lacks some. The table lists 150,000 to 200,000 clones, 92% of them singletons. This sample was taken from a study of blood T cell repertoires in COVID-19. Sequences were obtained from peripheral blood. The receptor's source is a man aged 25 to 40 with COVID-19, enrolled during active disease. The V and J genes are TRBV7-8 and TRBJ2-2, with 9 bases fitting TRBD2. For the CDR3, the DNA is TGTGCCAGCAGCTTAGTAAAGCGGGGGGTCGCGAACACCGGGGAGCTGTTTTTT. It codes for CASSLVKRGVANTGELFF.